The 18 T cell receptor beta chains below were found in one sample sequenced in a study of Ad26.COV2.S vaccination and SARS-CoV-2 variants. The treatment was: some 20 received Ad26.COV2.S at low or high dose, single or two shots; about 5 received placebo; per-sample allocation not given. The samples date from day 63 after the first vaccine or placebo injection. Only in-frame clones appear in the TCRdb table, and some are missing; sequencing was by immunoSEQ multiplex PCR. The sample shows hundreds of thousands of clones, 80% to 90% of them seen only once. The material was peripheral blood, obtained in a trial of Ad26.COV2.S vaccine versus placebo. These TCRs come from a person aged 18-65 years who received the Ad26.COV2.S COVID-19 vaccine or a placebo.

The chain joins TRBV5-1 to TRBJ2-5, with 10 bases fitting TRBD2. The CDR3 totals 16 residues. Germline assignment: CDR1 SGHRS and CDR2 YFSETQ. The V segment lost 2 bases and the J segment 2 bases; nucleotides outside the gene matches: 6. The CDR3 is CASSFLAGGAQETQYF. The CDR3 DNA reads TGCGCCAGCAGCTTCTTAGCGGGAGGAGCTCAAGAGACCCAGTACTTC. The entire variable domain, with the rest obtained from reference TRBV5-1 and TRBJ2-5, is as follows: KAGVTQTPRYLIKTRGQQVTLSCSPISGHRSVSWYQQTPGQGLQFLFEYFSETQRNKGNFPGRFSGRQFSNSRSEMNVSTLELGDSALYLCASSFLAGGAQETQYFGPGTRLLVL.

This chain connects TRBV12-5 to TRBJ2-1, with 13 bases that match TRBD2. V was clipped by 1 base and J by 9 bases; unmatched bases: 9. CDR3 size: 17 residues. The V gene's germline CDR1 is LGHNT and CDR2 FRNRAP. CDR3 amino acids: CASGLALGLAGVGEQFF. For the CDR3, the DNA is TGTGCTAGTGGTTTGGCCCTTGGACTAGCGGGAGTTGGTGAGCAGTTCTTC.

This chain joins TRBV11-2 and TRBJ2-6; D is unclear. Germline CDR1 is SGHAT and CDR2 is FQNNGV. V shed 0 bases and J shed 2 bases, with 5 bases lying between them. The CDR3 contains 15 residues. CDR3 DNA: TGTGCCAGCAGCTTAGATCCTGCTGGGGCCAACGTCCTGACTTTC. Amino acids: CASSLDPAGANVLTF.

This chain connects TRBV5-6 to TRBJ1-2; D unresolved. This CDR3 region has 14 residues. The ends were cut back, 3 bases at V and 3 bases at J, with 12 bases in the middle. Germline assignment: CDR1 SGHDT and CDR2 YYEEEE. CDR3 sequence reads: CASSYPRLDYGYTF. DNA for the CDR3: TGTGCCAGCAGCTATCCACGATTGGACTATGGCTACACCTTC.

The CDR3 protein is CASSRGTGNYGYTF. The CDR3, as DNA: TGCGCCAGCAGCCGCGGGACAGGGAACTATGGCTACACCTTC. The rearrangement joins TRBV4-3 to TRBJ1-2, with 9 bases fitting TRBD1. CDR1 and CDR2 from the germline V gene are LGHNA and YSLEER. V lost 4 bases and J lost 2; bases outside the gene matches: 2. The CDR3 runs to 14 residues.

The rearrangement links TRBV5-6 to TRBJ2-7; TRBD1 matches at 12 bases. CDR3 length equals 16 residues. Germline loops: CDR1 SGHDT, CDR2 YYEEEE. V lost 4 bases, J lost 2 bases, and 7 bases stayed unmatched. CDR3 bases: TGTGCCAGCAGCCCGAGGGACAGGGGGCGAACCTACGAGCAGTACTTC. As protein: CASSPRDRGRTYEQYF.

This chain uses TRBV5-1 with TRBJ2-7, with TRBD2 as a possible D gene (6 bases). CDR3 length: 15 residues. Germline V gene data show CDR1 as SGHRS and CDR2 as YFSETQ. V shed 0 bases and J shed 6 bases, with 16 bases lying between them. As DNA, the CDR3 is TGCGCCAGCAGCTTGGAGGGTGGGAGGCGAAGCGAGCAGTACTTC. It is translated as CASSLEGGRRSEQYF.

This clone turned up a few times. The chain links TRBV18 to TRBJ1-2; 9 bases line up with TRBD1. Germline V gene sequence: CDR1 KGHSH, CDR2 LQKENI. The trim removed 1 base at V and 3 bases at J, leaving 9 bases unmatched. The CDR3 extends over 17 amino acids. CDR3 sequence (DNA): TGTGCCAGCTCACCACAGGGACAGGGTCGAGGGGACTATGGCTACACCTTC. This sequence encodes CASSPQGQGRGDYGYTF.

The chain joins TRBV12-3 or TRBV12-4 to TRBJ1-1; D remains ambiguous. V was clipped by 7 bases and J by 2 bases, with 5 bases between them. The CDR3 length is 11 residues. CDR3 loop: CASKENTEAFF. The CDR3 coding sequence is TGTGCCAGCAAGGAAAACACTGAAGCTTTCTTT.

The CDR3 spells CASSLYGEQYF. The CDR3 nucleotides are TGTGCCAGCAGTTTATATGGCGAGCAGTACTTC. V and J are TRBV27 and TRBJ2-7; no firm D call. CDR1 is MNHEY, CDR2 SMNVEV, per germline (reference sequence). This CDR3 comprises 11 residues. Trimming took 1 base from V and 6 from J, leaving 4 bases between them.

The V call is TRBV5-4, the J call TRBJ2-7; 11 bases match TRBD1. Germline V gives CDR1 SGHNT, CDR2 YYREEE (reference sequence). After removal of 4 bases from V and 7 bases from J, the junction contained 10 bases not matched to a gene. The CDR3 sequence is 15 residues long. The CDR3 protein is CASSTLGQGAWEQYF. The CDR3 DNA follows: TGTGCCAGCAGCACTCTTGGACAGGGGGCCTGGGAGCAGTACTTC.

The J gene is TRBJ2-1, the V gene TRBV3-1 (or the pseudogene TRBV3-2), with TRBD2 identical over 7 bases. V dropped 4 bases and J dropped 8; count of bases not matched to a gene: 5. The germline gives CDR1 LGHDT, CDR2 YNNKEL (reference sequence). The CDR3 sequence is 13 residues long. The CDR3 region has the DNA TGTGCCAGCAGCCTTGGGGGGAGGGATGAGCAGTTCTTC. Its translation: CASSLGGRDEQFF.

V is TRBV12-3 or TRBV12-4 and J is TRBJ2-3; D possibly matches TRBD1 or TRBD2 (5 bases each). This CDR3 has 12 residues. V lost 4 bases to trimming and J lost 8 bases, with 10 bases between them. CDR3 sequence: CASSSPGPTQYF. CDR3 in DNA: TGTGCCAGCAGTTCCCCGGGACCTACGCAGTATTTT.

The rearrangement links TRBV5-1 to TRBJ1-1, with a tentative D call TRBD1 (5 bases). CDR1 and CDR2 from the germline V gene are SGHRS and YFSETQ. The V and J ends lost 0 bases and 5 bases respectively, with 14 bases between them. The CDR3 length is 15 residues. CDR3 DNA sequence: TGCGCCAGCAGCTTGGTGGTGGGGCGGGCGACTGAAGCTTTCTTT. It codes for CASSLVVGRATEAFF.

This clone came up a few times. The gene calls are TRBV5-4 and TRBJ1-3; 7 bases line up with TRBD1. Germline assignment: CDR1 SGHNT and CDR2 YYREEE (reference sequence). The CDR3 has 14 residues. The V gene end was trimmed by 4 bases and the J gene end by 2 bases; junction bases not matched to a gene: 3. The CDR3 nucleotides read TGTGCCAGCAGCCCTGGGACAGCTGGAAACACCATATATTTT. Its protein is CASSPGTAGNTIYF.

The gene calls are TRBV29-1 and TRBJ1-1; D is unresolved. The germline V and J ends were trimmed by 1 base and 5 bases, with 8 bases remaining between them. CDR3 length equals 12 residues. CDR1 and CDR2 (germline): SQVTM, ANQGSEA. The CDR3 sequence: CSVEGLGTEAFF. The CDR3 DNA reads TGCAGCGTTGAAGGGCTAGGAACTGAAGCTTTCTTT.

The DNA for the CDR3 is TGCGCCAGCAGCCCTGGGACTAGCGGGGTACTAACCCATGAGCAGTTCTTC. This translates into CASSPGTSGVLTHEQFF. V usage is TRBV4-3 and J usage is TRBJ2-1, with 13 bases that match TRBD2. With V trimmed by 4 bases and J by 8 bases, 11 bases remained unmatched. This CDR3 contains 17 residues. Germline CDR1 is LGHNA and CDR2 is YSLEER.

The J gene is TRBJ2-5, the V gene TRBV18; possibly TRBD2 for D (6 bases). This CDR3 is built from 14 residues. Trimming removed 3 bases at V and 10 bases at J, with 18 bases between. Germline values: CDR1 KGHSH, CDR2 LQKENI. CDR3 nucleotide sequence: TGTGCCAGCTCACCTGGCGGGAAGGCTTTCCTCCAGTACTTC. Translated: CASSPGGKAFLQYF.